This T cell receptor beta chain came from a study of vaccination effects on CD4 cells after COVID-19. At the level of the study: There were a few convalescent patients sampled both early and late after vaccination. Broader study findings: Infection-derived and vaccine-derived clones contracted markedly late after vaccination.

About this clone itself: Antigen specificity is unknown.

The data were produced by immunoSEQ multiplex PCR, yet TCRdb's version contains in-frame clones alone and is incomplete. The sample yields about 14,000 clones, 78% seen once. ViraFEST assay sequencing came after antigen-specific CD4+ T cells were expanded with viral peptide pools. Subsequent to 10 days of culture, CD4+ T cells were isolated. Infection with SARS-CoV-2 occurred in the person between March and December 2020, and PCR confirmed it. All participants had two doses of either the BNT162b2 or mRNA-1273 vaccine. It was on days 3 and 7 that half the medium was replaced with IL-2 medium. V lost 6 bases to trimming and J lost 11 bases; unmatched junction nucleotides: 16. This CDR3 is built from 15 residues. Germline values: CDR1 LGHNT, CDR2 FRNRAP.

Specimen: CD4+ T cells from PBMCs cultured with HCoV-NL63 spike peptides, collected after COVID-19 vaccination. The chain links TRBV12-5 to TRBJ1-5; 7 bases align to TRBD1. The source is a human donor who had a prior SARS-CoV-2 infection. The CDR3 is CASGMEGAVKAAQHF. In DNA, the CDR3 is TGTGCTAGTGGCATGGAGGGGGCAGTAAAGGCGGCCCAGCATTTT. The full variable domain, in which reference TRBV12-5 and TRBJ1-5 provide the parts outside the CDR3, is DARVTQTPRHKVTEMGQEVTMRCQPILGHNTVFWYRQTMMQGLELLAYFRNRAPLDDSGMPKDRFSAEMPDATLATLKIQPSEPRDSAVYFCASGMEGAVKAAQHFGDGTRLSIL.